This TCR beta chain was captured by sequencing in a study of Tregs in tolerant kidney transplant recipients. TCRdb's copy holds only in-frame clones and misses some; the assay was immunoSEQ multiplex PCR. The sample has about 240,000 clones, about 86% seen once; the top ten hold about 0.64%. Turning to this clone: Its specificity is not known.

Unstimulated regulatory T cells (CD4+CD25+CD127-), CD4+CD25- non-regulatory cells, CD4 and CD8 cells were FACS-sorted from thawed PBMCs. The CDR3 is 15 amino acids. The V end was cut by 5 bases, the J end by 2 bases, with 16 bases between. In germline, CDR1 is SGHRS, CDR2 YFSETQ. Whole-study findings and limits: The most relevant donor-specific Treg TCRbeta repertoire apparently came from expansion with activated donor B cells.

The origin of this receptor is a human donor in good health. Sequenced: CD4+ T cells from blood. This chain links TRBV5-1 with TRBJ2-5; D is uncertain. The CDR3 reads CASSPLSGPQETQYF. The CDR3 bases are TGCGCCAGCAGTCCGCTGAGTGGTCCTCAAGAGACCCAGTACTTC.